The 24 T cell receptor beta chains presented below share a single source sample, sequenced in a study of blood T cell repertoires in COVID-19. Assay used: immunoSEQ multiplex PCR; TCRdb lists only in-frame clones, some missing. The table shows roughly 14,000 clones, with roughly 87% occurring only once. The sequenced sample was peripheral blood. These receptors originate from a human donor with active COVID-19. The donor label of this sample is uncertain.

This rearrangement joins TRBV10-3 to TRBJ2-7, with TRBD2 identical over 11 bases. From germline, CDR1 is ENHRY and CDR2 SYGVKD. The CDR3 totals 17 residues. J was trimmed by 5 bases and V by 3 bases; bases with no gene match: 12. CDR3 residues: CAISETSGRAATHEQYF. Here the CDR3 DNA reads TGTGCCATCAGTGAAACTAGCGGGAGAGCCGCGACCCACGAGCAGTACTTC.

The chain uses TRBV10-3 and TRBJ2-5; tentatively, D is TRBD2 (6 bases). Trimming removed 6 bases at V and 1 base at J, with 6 bases between. The CDR3 is made up of 12 amino acids. The germline V gene encodes CDR1 ENHRY and CDR2 SYGVKD. The CDR3: CAIRGGQETQYF. CDR3 coding DNA: TGTGCCATCAGGGGGGGCCAAGAGACCCAGTACTTC.

This clone was recorded only once. V is TRBV11-2 and J is TRBJ2-3; D is ambiguous. The V and J ends lost 5 bases and 2 bases respectively, with 8 bases between them. The CDR3 runs to 13 residues. Germline-derived CDR1 and CDR2 are SGHAT and FQNNGV. Written as DNA, the CDR3 is TGTGCCAGCAGCCCACATCCCACAGATACGCAGTATTTT. The encoded protein is CASSPHPTDTQYF. Using reference TRBV11-2 and TRBJ2-3 for the parts outside the CDR3, the full variable domain is EAGVAQSPRYKIIEKRQSVAFWCNPISGHATLYWYQQILGQGPKLLIQFQNNGVVDDSQLPKDRFSAERLKGVDSTLKIQPAKLEDSAVYLCASSPHPTDTQYFGPGTRLTVL.

CDR3 loop: CASSLIAGGGYEQYF. The CDR3 DNA follows: TGTGCCAGCAGCTTAATAGCGGGAGGGGGCTACGAGCAGTACTTC. This chain links TRBV7-2 with TRBJ2-7, with 11 bases aligning to TRBD2. This CDR3 region has 15 residues. V dropped 2 bases and J dropped 3; count of bases not matched to a gene: 3. Germline CDR1 reads SGHTA; CDR2 reads FQGNSA.

V gene TRBV4-3 combines with J gene TRBJ2-7, with D unclear. Trimming cost V 0 bases and J 4 bases, with 13 bases left between them. This CDR3 spans 15 amino acids. The germline V gene encodes CDR1 LGHNA and CDR2 YSLEER. CDR3 sequence: CASSQEVAARYEQYF. CDR3 in DNA: TGCGCCAGCAGCCAAGAGGTTGCCGCTAGGTACGAGCAGTACTTC.

The V and J genes are TRBV4-2 and TRBJ2-1, with a weak D call TRBD2 (5 bases). The CDR3 is 17 amino acids. V dropped 4 bases and J dropped 5 bases, with 21 bases sitting between them. Germline assignment: CDR1 LGHNA and CDR2 YNFKEQ. This chain's CDR3 is CASSLSEGNRQNNEQFF. DNA of the CDR3: TGTGCCAGCAGCCTCTCAGAGGGCAATCGTCAAAACAATGAGCAGTTCTTC.

This sequence joins TRBV19 and TRBJ1-4, with D tentatively TRBD1 (5 bases). The CDR3 spans 12 residues. The ends were cut back, 9 bases at V and 6 bases at J, with 11 bases in the middle. Germline loops: CDR1 LNHDA, CDR2 SQIVND (reference sequence). CDR3 sequence reads: CASHGGDEKLFF. The CDR3 nucleotides are TGTGCCAGCCACGGGGGGGATGAAAAACTGTTTTTT.

J is TRBJ1-1 and V is TRBV5-1; possibly TRBD1 for D (5 bases). V was cut by 1 base and J by 0 bases, with 10 bases left in between. The CDR3 has 15 residues. From germline, CDR1 is SGHRS and CDR2 YFSETQ. The chain's CDR3 is CASSLKGHLNTEAFF. CDR3 nucleotides: TGCGCCAGCAGCTTGAAAGGACATCTGAACACTGAAGCTTTCTTT. The full variable domain, rest sourced from reference TRBV5-1 and TRBJ1-1, is KAGVTQTPRYLIKTRGQQVTLSCSPISGHRSVSWYQQTPGQGLQFLFEYFSETQRNKGNFPGRFSGRQFSNSRSEMNVSTLELGDSALYLCASSLKGHLNTEAFFGQGTRLTVV.

The chain couples TRBV6-6 to TRBJ2-7, with D uncertain. Germline lookup yields CDR1 MNHNY and CDR2 SVGAGI (reference sequence). Trimming took 6 bases from V and 7 from J, leaving 13 bases between them. CDR3 length equals 12 residues. CDR3: CASSLELREQYF. The CDR3 nucleotides are TGTGCCAGCAGCCTCGAACTACGTGAGCAGTACTTC.

This clone was seen just once. The CDR3 reads CASRHRTSGGEDTQYF. For the CDR3, the DNA is TGTGCCAGCAGACATCGGACTAGCGGGGGGGAAGATACGCAGTATTTT. This chain joins TRBV11-2 and TRBJ2-3; 15 bases agree with TRBD2. J was trimmed by 5 bases and V by 6 bases; bases with no gene match: 6. The CDR3 runs to 16 residues. CDR1 and CDR2 (germline): SGHAT, FQNNGV.

V is TRBV6-4 and J is TRBJ1-6, with TRBD1 matching over 8 bases. The CDR3 totals 15 residues. The V gene end was trimmed by 6 bases and the J gene end by 5 bases; junction bases not matched to a gene: 6. Germline lookup yields CDR1 MRHNA and CDR2 SNTAGT. CDR3 region: CASRVNRGDNSPLHF. The CDR3 nucleotides read TGTGCCAGCAGGGTCAACAGGGGGGATAATTCACCCCTCCACTTT.

This chain uses TRBV10-3 with TRBJ2-3; 7 bases are a match to TRBD2. From germline, CDR1 is ENHRY and CDR2 SYGVKD. CDR3 length equals 16 residues. J gave up 0 bases and V 4 bases, and 7 bases lay outside the gene matches. The CDR3 nucleotides are TGTGCCATCAGTGCTTCTAGCGGTTCTAGCACAGATACGCAGTATTTT. This translates into CAISASSGSSTDTQYF.

This chain connects TRBV19 to TRBJ1-1; 8 bases are shared with TRBD1. The CDR3 extends over 11 amino acids. In germline, CDR1 is LNHDA, CDR2 SQIVND (reference sequence). V shed 9 bases, J shed 10 bases, and the junction held 7 bases outside the gene matches. CDR3 coding DNA: TGTGCCAGCCTCAGGGGGCGAGGAGCTTTCTTT. Translated: CASLRGRGAFF. The full variable domain, in which reference TRBV19 and TRBJ1-1 provide the parts outside the CDR3, is DGGITQSPKYLFRKEGQNVTLSCEQNLNHDAMYWYRQDPGQGLRLIYYSQIVNDFQKGDIAEGYSVSREKKESFPLTVTSAQKNPTAFYLCASLRGRGAFFGQGTRLTVV.

V and J are TRBV5-1 and TRBJ2-3, with TRBD2 identical over 9 bases. This CDR3 is built from 14 residues. The germline V gene encodes CDR1 SGHRS and CDR2 YFSETQ. The ends lost 7 bases at V and 3 bases at J; junction bases unmatched: 6. The CDR3 loop is CASRGGAGTDTQYF. CDR3 bases: TGCGCCAGCCGCGGGGGGGCGGGTACAGATACGCAGTATTTT. Full variable domain (rest looked up from reference TRBV5-1 and TRBJ2-3): KAGVTQTPRYLIKTRGQQVTLSCSPISGHRSVSWYQQTPGQGLQFLFEYFSETQRNKGNFPGRFSGRQFSNSRSEMNVSTLELGDSALYLCASRGGAGTDTQYFGPGTRLTVL.

This clone is judged medium-sized. This chain uses TRBV7-2 with TRBJ2-7, with 7 nucleotides matching TRBD2. The CDR3 contains 16 residues. CDR1 SGHTA and CDR2 FQGNSA come from the germline V gene. V gave up 2 bases and J gave up 0 bases; unmatched junction bases: 7. CDR3 protein: CASSLQGTTSSYEQYF. DNA of the CDR3: TGTGCCAGCAGCTTACAAGGGACTACGAGCTCCTACGAGCAGTACTTC. Complete variable domain (other parts from reference TRBV7-2 and TRBJ2-7): GAGVSQSPSNKVTEKGKDVELRCDPISGHTALYWYRQSLGQGLEFLIYFQGNSAPDKSGLPSDRFSAERTGGSVSTLTIQRTQQEDSAVYLCASSLQGTTSSYEQYFGPGTRLTVT.

The chain joins TRBV9 to TRBJ1-4; 12 nucleotides align to TRBD1. The CDR3 totals 15 residues. V was clipped by 4 bases and J by 8 bases; unmatched bases: 6. Germline loops: CDR1 SGDLS, CDR2 YYNGEE. In DNA, the CDR3 is TGTGCCAGCAGCCCCACCGGGACAGGGGGCGAAAAACTGTTTTTT. Translation gives CASSPTGTGGEKLFF.

This chain connects TRBV6-1 to TRBJ1-6; 7 bases match TRBD1. V was clipped by 8 bases and J by 5 bases; unmatched bases: 3. CDR1 and CDR2 from the germline V gene are MNHNS and SASEGT. This CDR3 region has 13 residues. The CDR3 DNA reads as TGTGCCAGCCGGGACAGTAATAATTCACCCCTCCACTTT. It translates to CASRDSNNSPLHF.

V and J are TRBV6-2 or TRBV6-3 and TRBJ2-7, with a weak D call TRBD1 (5 bases). Germline lookup yields CDR1 MNHEY and CDR2 SVGEGT. The CDR3 extends over 15 amino acids. The germline V and J ends were trimmed by 6 bases and 5 bases, with 20 bases remaining between them. In DNA, the CDR3 is TGTGCCAGCAGCACGTGGTCCAGGGTGCCCCACGAGCAGTACTTC. This sequence encodes CASSTWSRVPHEQYF.

The CDR3 DNA reads as TGTGCCAGCAGCGCCCCGAAGACCGTGGATCCCTTGGCGGGCCTAAATTCACCCCTCCACTTT. This gives the protein CASSAPKTVDPLAGLNSPLHF. The rearrangement uses TRBV9 and TRBJ1-6; D not resolved. Germline V gene data show CDR1 as SGDLS and CDR2 as YYNGEE. With 3 bases removed from V and 7 bases from J, the gap between germline ends came to 32 bases. The CDR3 contains 21 residues. Together with reference TRBV9 and TRBJ1-6, the CDR3 gives the full variable domain: DSGVTQTPKHLITATGQRVTLRCSPRSGDLSVYWYQQSLDQGLQFLIQYYNGEERAKGNILERFSAQQFPDLHSELNLSSLELGDSALYFCASSAPKTVDPLAGLNSPLHFGNGTRLTVT.

The chain has TRBV25-1 and TRBJ2-2; D is unclear. V gave up 3 bases and J gave up 0 bases, with 8 bases separating them. Germline values: CDR1 MGHDK, CDR2 SYGVNS. This CDR3 is 15 amino acids long. In DNA form, the CDR3 reads TGTGCCAGCAGTGATGGCAACGCGAACACCGGGGAGCTGTTTTTT. Encoded protein: CASSDGNANTGELFF. The full variable domain, rest sourced from reference TRBV25-1 and TRBJ2-2, is EADIYQTPRYLVIGTGKKITLECSQTMGHDKMYWYQQDPGMELHLIHYSYGVNSTEKGDLSSESTVSRIRTEHFPLTLESARPSHTSQYLCASSDGNANTGELFFGEGSRLTVL.

The V call is TRBV10-3, the J call TRBJ2-1, with 14 bases fitting TRBD2. With 6 bases clipped from V and 7 bases from J, the junction kept 8 bases outside the gene matches. The CDR3 consists of 16 residues. CDR1 ENHRY and CDR2 SYGVKD come from the germline V gene. The CDR3 region is CAISAGLAGAGNEQFF. For the CDR3, the DNA is TGTGCCATCAGCGCGGGACTAGCGGGAGCTGGGAATGAGCAGTTCTTC.

The chain joins TRBV3-1 (or the pseudogene TRBV3-2) to TRBJ2-7, with TRBD1 as a possible D gene (6 bases). The V gene's germline CDR1 is LGHDT and CDR2 YNNKEL (reference sequence). The CDR3 is 12 amino acids. Between the trimmed V and J ends, which lost 4 bases and 3 bases, there was a span of 7 bases. CDR3 sequence reads: CASSRQVYEQYF. CDR3 DNA: TGTGCCAGCAGCCGACAGGTCTACGAGCAGTACTTC.

The J gene is TRBJ1-1, the V gene TRBV6-4, with D perhaps matching TRBD1 (5 bases). Germline V CDR1 and CDR2: MRHNA, SNTAGT. The CDR3 extends over 13 amino acids. Trimming shortened V by 1 base and J by 10 bases, and 13 bases separated the two germline ends. DNA for the CDR3: TGTGCCAGCAGTGACTTTGCGGGGCGGACAGCTTTCTTT. It encodes CASSDFAGRTAFF.

The chain employs TRBV10-3 and TRBJ1-1; 9 nucleotides align to TRBD1. Germline V gives CDR1 ENHRY, CDR2 SYGVKD. The CDR3 loop spans 14 amino acids. V trimming: 7 bases; J trimming: 0 bases; junction bases outside the gene matches: 3. CDR3 sequence: CAIKGQGMNTEAFF. The CDR3 DNA follows: TGTGCCATCAAAGGACAGGGGATGAACACTGAAGCTTTCTTT.